The following is a T cell receptor beta chain sequence with its context. Its matching antigen is unknown. This CDR3 is built from 13 residues. Deletions cut 0 bases from V and 5 bases from J, with 5 bases between. Per germline, CDR1 SGHVS and CDR2 FQNEAQ. The sample belongs to a study of T cell responses to AZD1222 COVID-19 vaccine. The table came from immunoSEQ multiplex PCR; TCRdb's copy has only in-frame clones and leaves some out. The sample includes about 110,000 clones, about 87% seen only once; the top ten take over 1.5%. Study results and caveats: Repertoires were obtained only post-peak T cell response.

The receptor was isolated from an adult in good health. The sample here was peripheral blood, taken on day 0 of AZD1222 vaccination. The rearrangement links TRBV7-8 to TRBJ1-5; D ambiguous. The CDR3 spells CASSLANDQPQHF. CDR3 nucleotides: TGTGCCAGCAGCTTAGCTAATGATCAGCCCCAGCATTTT.